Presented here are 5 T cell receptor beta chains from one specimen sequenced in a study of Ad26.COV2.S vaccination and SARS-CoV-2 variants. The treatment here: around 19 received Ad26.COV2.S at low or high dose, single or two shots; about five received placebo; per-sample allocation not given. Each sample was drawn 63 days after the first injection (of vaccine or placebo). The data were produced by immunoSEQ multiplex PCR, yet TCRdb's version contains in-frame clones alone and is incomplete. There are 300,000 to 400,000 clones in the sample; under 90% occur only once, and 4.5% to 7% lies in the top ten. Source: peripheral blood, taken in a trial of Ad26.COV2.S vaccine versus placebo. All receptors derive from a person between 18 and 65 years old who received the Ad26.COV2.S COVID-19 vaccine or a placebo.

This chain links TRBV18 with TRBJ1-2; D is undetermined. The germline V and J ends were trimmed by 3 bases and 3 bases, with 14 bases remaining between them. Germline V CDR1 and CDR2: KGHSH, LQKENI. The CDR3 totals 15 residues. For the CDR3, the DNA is TGTGCCAGCTCACCTCGGACGGCAGACTACTATGGCTACACCTTC. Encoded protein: CASSPRTADYYGYTF.

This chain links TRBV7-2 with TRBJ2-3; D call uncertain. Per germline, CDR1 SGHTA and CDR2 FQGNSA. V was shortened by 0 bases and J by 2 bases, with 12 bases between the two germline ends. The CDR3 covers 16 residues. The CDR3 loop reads CASSLAAGISTDTQYF. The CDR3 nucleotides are TGTGCCAGCAGCTTAGCGGCTGGGATTTCCACAGATACGCAGTATTTT.

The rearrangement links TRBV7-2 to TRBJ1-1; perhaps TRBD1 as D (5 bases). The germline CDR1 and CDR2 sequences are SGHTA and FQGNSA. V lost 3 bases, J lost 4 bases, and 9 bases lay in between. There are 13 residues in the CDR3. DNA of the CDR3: TGTGCCAGCAGCTTTTGGGGGGGCACTGAAGCTTTCTTT. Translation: CASSFWGGTEAFF.

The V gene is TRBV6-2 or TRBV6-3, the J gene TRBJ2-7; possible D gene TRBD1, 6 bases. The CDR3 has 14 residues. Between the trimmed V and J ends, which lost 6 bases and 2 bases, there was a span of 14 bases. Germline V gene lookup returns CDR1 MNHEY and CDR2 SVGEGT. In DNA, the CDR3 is TGTGCCAGCAGCACCGGGACAATCCCCTACGAGCAGTACGTC. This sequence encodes CASSTGTIPYEQYV.

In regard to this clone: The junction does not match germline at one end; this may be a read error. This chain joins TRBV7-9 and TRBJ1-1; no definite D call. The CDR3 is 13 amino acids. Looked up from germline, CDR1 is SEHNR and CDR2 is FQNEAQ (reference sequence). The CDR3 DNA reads TGTACCAGCAGTATACCCACGATCACTGAAGCTTTCTTT. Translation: CTSSIPTITEAFF.